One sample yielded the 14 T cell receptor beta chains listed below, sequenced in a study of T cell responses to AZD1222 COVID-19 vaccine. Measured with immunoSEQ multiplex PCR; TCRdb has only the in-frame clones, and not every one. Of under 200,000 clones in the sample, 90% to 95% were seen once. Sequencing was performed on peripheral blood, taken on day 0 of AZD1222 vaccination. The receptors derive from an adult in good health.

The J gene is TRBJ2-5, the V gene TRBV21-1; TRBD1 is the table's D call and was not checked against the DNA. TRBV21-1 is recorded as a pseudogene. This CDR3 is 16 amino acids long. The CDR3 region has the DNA TGTGCCAGCAGCACCATGACAGAACACACCGTGGAGACCCAGTACTTC. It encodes CASSTMTEHTVETQYF.

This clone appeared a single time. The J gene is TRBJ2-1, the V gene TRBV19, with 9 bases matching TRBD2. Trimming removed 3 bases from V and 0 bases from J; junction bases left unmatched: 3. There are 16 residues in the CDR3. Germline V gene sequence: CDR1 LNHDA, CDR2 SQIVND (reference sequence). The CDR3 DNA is TGTGCCAGTAGTATCGGCGGGGGGGACTCCTACAATGAGCAGTTCTTC. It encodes CASSIGGGDSYNEQFF.

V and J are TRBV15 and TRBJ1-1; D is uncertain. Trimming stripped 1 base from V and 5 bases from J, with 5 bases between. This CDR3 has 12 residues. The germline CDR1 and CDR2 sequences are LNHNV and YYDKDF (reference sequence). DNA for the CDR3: TGTGCCACCAGCAGAGGCAGGACTGAAGCTTTCTTT. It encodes CATSRGRTEAFF. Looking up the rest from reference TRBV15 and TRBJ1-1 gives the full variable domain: DAMVIQNPRYQVTQFGKPVTLSCSQTLNHNVMYWYQQKSSQAPKLLFHYYDKDFNNEADTPDNFQSRRPNTSFCFLDIRSPGLGDTAMYLCATSRGRTEAFFGQGTRLTVV.

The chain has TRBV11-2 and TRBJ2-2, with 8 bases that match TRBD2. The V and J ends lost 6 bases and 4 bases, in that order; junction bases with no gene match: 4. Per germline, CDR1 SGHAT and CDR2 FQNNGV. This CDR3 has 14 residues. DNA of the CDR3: TGTGCCAGCAGACTAGCGGTTAGCACCGGGGAGCTGTTTTTT. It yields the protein CASRLAVSTGELFF.

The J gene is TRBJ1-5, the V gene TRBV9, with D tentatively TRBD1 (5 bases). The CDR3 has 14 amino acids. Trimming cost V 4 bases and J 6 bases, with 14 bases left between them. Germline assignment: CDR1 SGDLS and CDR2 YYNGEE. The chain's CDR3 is CASSPGTNSQPQHF. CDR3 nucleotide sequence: TGTGCCAGCAGCCCGGGGACGAATAGTCAGCCCCAGCATTTT.

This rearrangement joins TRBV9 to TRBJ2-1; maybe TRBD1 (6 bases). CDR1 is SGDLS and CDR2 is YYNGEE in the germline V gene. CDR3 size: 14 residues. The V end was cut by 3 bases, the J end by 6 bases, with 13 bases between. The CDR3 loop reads CASSAWTVSNEQFF. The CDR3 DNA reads TGTGCCAGCAGCGCTTGGACAGTGAGCAATGAGCAGTTCTTC.

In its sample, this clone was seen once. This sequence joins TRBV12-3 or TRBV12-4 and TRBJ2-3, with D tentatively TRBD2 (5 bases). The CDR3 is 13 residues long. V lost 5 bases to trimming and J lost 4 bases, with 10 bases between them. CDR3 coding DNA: TGTGCCAGCAGTATCGGGGAACCAGATACGCAGTATTTT. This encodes CASSIGEPDTQYF.

The CDR3 loop reads CASSEVITGPRHEQYF. The DNA for the CDR3 is TGTGCCAGCAGTGAAGTAATTACAGGGCCTCGGCACGAGCAGTACTTC. The chain couples TRBV2 to TRBJ2-7; possible D gene TRBD1, 6 bases. Per germline, CDR1 SNHLY and CDR2 FYNNEI. The ends were cut back, 1 base at V and 5 bases at J, with 18 bases in the middle. This CDR3 has 16 residues. The whole variable domain, remainder taken from reference TRBV2 and TRBJ2-7, is EPEVTQTPSHQVTQMGQEVILRCVPISNHLYFYWYRQILGQKVEFLVSFYNNEISEKSEIFDDQFSVERPDGSNFTLKIRSTKLEDSAMYFCASSEVITGPRHEQYFGPGTRLTVT.

The CDR3 DNA follows: TGTGCCACCTCAGGTAGGGGTGGTGATCAGCCCCAGCATTTT. Amino acids: CATSGRGGDQPQHF. The chain carries TRBV15 and TRBJ1-5; the D gene is possibly TRBD1 (5 bases). The CDR3 is 14 residues long. Germline CDR1 and CDR2: LNHNV and YYDKDF (reference sequence). The V end lost 8 bases, the J end lost 5 bases, and 16 bases lay between the germline ends.

CDR3: CASSVGTGYNEKLFF. Written as DNA, the CDR3 is TGTGCCAGCAGCGTAGGGACAGGATATAATGAAAAACTGTTTTTT. V usage is TRBV9 and J usage is TRBJ1-4, with 7 bases fitting TRBD1. CDR1 and CDR2 (germline): SGDLS, YYNGEE. Trimming took 0 bases from V and 4 from J; bases not matched to a gene: 3. The CDR3 totals 15 residues.

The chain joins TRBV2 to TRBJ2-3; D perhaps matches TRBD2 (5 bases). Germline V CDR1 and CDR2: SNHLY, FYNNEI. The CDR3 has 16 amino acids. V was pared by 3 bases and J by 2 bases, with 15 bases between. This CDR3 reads CASSDSRGFNTDTQYF. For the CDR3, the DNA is TGTGCCAGCAGTGACTCCAGAGGGTTCAACACAGATACGCAGTATTTT.

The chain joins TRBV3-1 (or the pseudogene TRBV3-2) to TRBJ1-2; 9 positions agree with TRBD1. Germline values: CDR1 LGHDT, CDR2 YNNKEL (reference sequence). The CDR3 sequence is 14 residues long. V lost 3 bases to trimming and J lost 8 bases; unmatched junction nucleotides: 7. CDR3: CASSQNRGREGYTF. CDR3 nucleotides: TGTGCCAGCAGCCAGAACAGGGGGCGCGAAGGCTACACCTTC.

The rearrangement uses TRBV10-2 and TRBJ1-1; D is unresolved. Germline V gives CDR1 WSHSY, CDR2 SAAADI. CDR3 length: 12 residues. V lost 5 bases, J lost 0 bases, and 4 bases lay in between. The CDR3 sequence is CASSWMNTEAFF. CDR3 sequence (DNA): TGCGCCAGCAGTTGGATGAACACTGAAGCTTTCTTT.

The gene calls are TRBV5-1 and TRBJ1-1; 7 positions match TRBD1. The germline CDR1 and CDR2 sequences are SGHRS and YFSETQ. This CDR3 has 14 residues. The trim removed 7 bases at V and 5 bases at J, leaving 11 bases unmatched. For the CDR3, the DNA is TGCGCCAGCGGACCTAGAGGGGGCGGGACTGAAGCTTTCTTT. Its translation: CASGPRGGGTEAFF.